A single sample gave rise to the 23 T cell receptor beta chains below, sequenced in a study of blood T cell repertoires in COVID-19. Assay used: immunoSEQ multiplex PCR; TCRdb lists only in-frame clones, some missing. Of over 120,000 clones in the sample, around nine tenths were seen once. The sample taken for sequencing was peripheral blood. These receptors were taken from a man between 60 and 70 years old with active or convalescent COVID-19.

The CDR3 DNA reads as TGTGCCACCAGTGATTCCGCGGGGGGGGTTGGCGAAAAACTGTTTTTT. Residues: CATSDSAGGVGEKLFF. The rearrangement uses TRBV24-1 and TRBJ1-4; the D gene is possibly TRBD1 (5 bases). Deletions cut 2 bases from V and 8 bases from J, with 17 bases between. The germline gives CDR1 KGHDR, CDR2 SFDVKD. The CDR3 is 16 residues long.

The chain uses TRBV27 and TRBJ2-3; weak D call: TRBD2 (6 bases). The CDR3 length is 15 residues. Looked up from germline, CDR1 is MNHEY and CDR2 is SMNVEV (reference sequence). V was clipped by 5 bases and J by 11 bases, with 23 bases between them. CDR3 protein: CASSPNTYPPGRQYF. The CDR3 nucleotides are TGTGCCAGCAGTCCTAACACGTACCCCCCCGGGAGGCAGTATTTT.

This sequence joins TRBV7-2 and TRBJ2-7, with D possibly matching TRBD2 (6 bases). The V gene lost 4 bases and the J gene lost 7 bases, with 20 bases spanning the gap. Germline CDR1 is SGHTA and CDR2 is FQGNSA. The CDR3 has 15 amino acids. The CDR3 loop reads CASSSPDRDSVEQYF. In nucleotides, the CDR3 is TGTGCCAGCAGCTCCCCAGATCGGGACTCAGTAGAGCAGTACTTC.

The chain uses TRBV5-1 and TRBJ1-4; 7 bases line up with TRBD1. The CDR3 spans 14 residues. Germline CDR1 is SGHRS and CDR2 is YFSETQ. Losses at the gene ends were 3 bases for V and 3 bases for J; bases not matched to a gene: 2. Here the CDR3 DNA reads TGCGCCAGCAGCTGGGGGACAGCTAATGAAAAACTGTTTTTT. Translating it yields CASSWGTANEKLFF.

The CDR3 protein is CASSQVVLAGWGIQYF. For the CDR3, the DNA is TGTGCCAGCAGCCAAGTTGTCCTAGCGGGTTGGGGCATTCAGTACTTC. The chain carries TRBV3-1 (or the pseudogene TRBV3-2) and TRBJ2-4, with 8 positions matching TRBD2. The CDR3 covers 16 residues. After removal of 1 base from V and 9 bases from J, the junction contained 11 bases not matched to a gene. The germline V gene has CDR1 LGHDT and CDR2 YNNKEL (reference sequence).

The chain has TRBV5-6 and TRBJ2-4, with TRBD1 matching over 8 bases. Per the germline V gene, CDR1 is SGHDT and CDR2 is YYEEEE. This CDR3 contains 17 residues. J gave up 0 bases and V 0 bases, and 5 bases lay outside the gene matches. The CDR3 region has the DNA TGTGCCAGCAGCTTGGCGACAGGGGAGATAGCCAAAAACATTCAGTACTTC. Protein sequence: CASSLATGEIAKNIQYF.

CDR3 in amino acids: CSVVLYEQYF. For the CDR3, the DNA is TGCAGCGTTGTATTGTACGAGCAGTACTTC. The V and J genes are TRBV29-1 and TRBJ2-7; no definite D call. Germline-derived CDR1 and CDR2 are SQVTM and ANQGSEA. Deletions cut 4 bases from V and 4 bases from J, with 5 bases between. CDR3 length: 10 amino acids.

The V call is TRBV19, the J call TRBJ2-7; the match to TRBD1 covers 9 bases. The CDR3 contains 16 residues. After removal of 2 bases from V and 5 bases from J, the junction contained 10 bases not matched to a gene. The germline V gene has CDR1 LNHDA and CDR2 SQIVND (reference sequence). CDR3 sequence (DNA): TGTGCCAGTAGTATAATTCCCGGACAGGGGCGGCACGAGCAGTACTTC. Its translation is CASSIIPGQGRHEQYF.

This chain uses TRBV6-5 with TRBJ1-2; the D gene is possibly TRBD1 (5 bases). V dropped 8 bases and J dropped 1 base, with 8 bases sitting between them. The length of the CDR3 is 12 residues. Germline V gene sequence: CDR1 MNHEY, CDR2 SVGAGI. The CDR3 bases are TGTGCCAGCTGGCAGGGTAACTATGGCTACACCTTC. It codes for CASWQGNYGYTF.

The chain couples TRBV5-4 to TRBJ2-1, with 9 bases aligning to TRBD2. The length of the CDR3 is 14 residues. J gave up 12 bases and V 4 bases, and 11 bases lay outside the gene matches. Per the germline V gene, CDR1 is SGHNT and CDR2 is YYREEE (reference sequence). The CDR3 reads CASSAGGMSFVQFF. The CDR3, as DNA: TGTGCCAGCAGCGCGGGGGGGATGTCCTTTGTGCAGTTCTTC.

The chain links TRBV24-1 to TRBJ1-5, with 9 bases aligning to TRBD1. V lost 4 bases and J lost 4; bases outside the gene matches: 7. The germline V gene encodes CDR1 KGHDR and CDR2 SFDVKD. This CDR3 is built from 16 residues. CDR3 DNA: TGTGCCACCAGTGACTCTGACAGGGGGTGGAATCAGCCCCAGCATTTT. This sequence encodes CATSDSDRGWNQPQHF.

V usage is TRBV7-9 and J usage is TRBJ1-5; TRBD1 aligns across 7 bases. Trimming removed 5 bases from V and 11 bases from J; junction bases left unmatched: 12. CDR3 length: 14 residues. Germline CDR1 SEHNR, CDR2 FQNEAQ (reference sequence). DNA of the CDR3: TGTGCCAGCAGCCACGACAGTAATCAGGGGGCCCAGCATTTT. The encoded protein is CASSHDSNQGAQHF.

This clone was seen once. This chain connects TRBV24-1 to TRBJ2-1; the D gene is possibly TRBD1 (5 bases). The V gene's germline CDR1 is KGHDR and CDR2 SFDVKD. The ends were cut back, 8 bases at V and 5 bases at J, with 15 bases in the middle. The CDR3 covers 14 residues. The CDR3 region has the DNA TGTGCCACCACCAGGGCCGGCGGAAACAATGAGCAGTTCTTC. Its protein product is CATTRAGGNNEQFF.

CDR3 in amino acids: CASSPRTEIPWEQYF. In nucleotides, the CDR3 is TGTGCCAGCAGCCCCCGGACAGAGATACCTTGGGAGCAGTACTTC. This rearrangement joins TRBV21-1 to TRBJ2-7; whether TRBD1, the table's D call, matches the DNA was not checked. TRBV21-1 constitutes a pseudogene. The CDR3 loop spans 15 amino acids.

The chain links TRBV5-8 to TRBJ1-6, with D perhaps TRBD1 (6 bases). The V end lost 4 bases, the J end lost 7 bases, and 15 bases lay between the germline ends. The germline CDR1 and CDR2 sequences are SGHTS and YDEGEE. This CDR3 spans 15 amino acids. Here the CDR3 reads CASSAQGRNNSPLHF. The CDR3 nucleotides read TGTGCCAGCAGCGCCCAGGGGCGTAACAATTCACCCCTCCACTTT.

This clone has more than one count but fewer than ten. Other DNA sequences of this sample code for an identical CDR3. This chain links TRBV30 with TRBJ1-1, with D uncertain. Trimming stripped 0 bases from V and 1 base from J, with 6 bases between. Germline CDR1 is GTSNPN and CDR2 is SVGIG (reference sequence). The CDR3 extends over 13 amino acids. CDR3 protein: CAWSVQENTEAFF. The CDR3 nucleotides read TGTGCCTGGAGTGTACAAGAGAACACTGAAGCTTTCTTT. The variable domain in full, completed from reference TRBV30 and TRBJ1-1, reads SQTIHQWPATLVQPVGSPLSLECTVEGTSNPNLYWYRQAAGRGLQLLFYSVGIGQISSEVPQNLSASRPQDRQFILSSKKLLLSDSGFYLCAWSVQENTEAFFGQGTRLTVV.

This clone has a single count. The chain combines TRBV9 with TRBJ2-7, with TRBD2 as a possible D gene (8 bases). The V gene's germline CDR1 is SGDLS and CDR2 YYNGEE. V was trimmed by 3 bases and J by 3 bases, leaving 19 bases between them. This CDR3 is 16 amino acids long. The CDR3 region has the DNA TGTGCCAGCAGCGAAACAGGGGAGGCGGGAGGCTACGAGCAGTACTTC. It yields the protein CASSETGEAGGYEQYF.

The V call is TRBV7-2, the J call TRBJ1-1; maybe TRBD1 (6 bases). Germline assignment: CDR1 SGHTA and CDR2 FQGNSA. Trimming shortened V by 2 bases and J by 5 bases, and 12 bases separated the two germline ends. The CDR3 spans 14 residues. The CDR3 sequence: CASSLHREGTEAFF. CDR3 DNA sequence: TGTGCCAGCAGCTTACACAGGGAGGGGACTGAAGCTTTCTTT.

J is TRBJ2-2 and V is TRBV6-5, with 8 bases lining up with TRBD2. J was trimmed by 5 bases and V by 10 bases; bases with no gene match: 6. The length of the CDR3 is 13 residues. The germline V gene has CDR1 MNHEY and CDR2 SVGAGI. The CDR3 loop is CAMTSGSTGELFF. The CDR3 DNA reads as TGTGCCATGACGAGCGGGAGTACCGGGGAGCTGTTTTTT.

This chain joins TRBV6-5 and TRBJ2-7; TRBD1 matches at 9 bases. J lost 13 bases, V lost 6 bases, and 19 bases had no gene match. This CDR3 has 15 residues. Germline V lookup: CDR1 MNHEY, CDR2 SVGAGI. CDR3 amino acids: CASSRDPDRGIPQYF. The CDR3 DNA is TGTGCCAGCAGCCGGGACCCGGACAGGGGAATCCCGCAATACTTC.

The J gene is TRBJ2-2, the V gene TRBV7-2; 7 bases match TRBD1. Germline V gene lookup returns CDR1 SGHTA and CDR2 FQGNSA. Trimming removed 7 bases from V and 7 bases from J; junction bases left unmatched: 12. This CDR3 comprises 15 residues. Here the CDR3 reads CASTFRDRRHGELFF. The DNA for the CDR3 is TGTGCCAGCACCTTCAGGGACAGAAGGCACGGGGAGCTGTTTTTT.

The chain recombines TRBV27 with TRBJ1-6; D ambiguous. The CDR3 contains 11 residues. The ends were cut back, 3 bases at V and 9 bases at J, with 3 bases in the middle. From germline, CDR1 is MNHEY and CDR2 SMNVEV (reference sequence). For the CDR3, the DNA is TGTGCCAGCAGTTTCTCTTCACCCCTCCACTTT. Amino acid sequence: CASSFSSPLHF.

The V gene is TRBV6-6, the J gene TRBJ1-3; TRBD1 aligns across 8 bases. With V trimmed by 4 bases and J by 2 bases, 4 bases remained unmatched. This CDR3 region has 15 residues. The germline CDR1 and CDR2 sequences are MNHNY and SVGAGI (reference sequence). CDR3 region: CASSSGQGPGNTIYF. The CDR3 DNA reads TGTGCCAGCAGTTCCGGACAGGGTCCTGGAAACACCATATATTTT.